A selection of T cell receptor beta chains follows, all from one sample in a study of PD-1 blockade in classical Hodgkin lymphoma. Assay used: immunoSEQ multiplex PCR; TCRdb lists only in-frame clones, some missing. The sample yields approximately 160,000 clones, just under 80% seen once. Sequenced here: peripheral blood mononuclear cells (PBMCs), sampled before the second cycle of nivolumab. The receptors stem from a human donor with classical Hodgkin lymphoma. Each CDR3 is given with its conserved first and last residue.

TRBV19 CASSMLGGGAVNEKLFF
TRBV4-3 CASSPYSYNEQFF
TRBV14 CASSNRAQYF
TRBV7-9 CASSTPTGWGVYGYTF
TRBV11-2 CASTLLGTLYNEQFF
TRBV7-8 CASSLTGKGRNTEAFF
TRBV27 CASSLDEGTRRSNYNEQFF
TRBV2 CASSSRTGGGNPYF
TRBV15 CATSRDREYEQYF
TRBV10-2 CASSDYPTNEKLFF
TRBV15 CATSRGVSSSYEQYF
TRBV6-5 CASSPTGLQETQYF
TRBV5-4 CASSLGRSNQPQHF
TRBV6-6 CASSHTSGSNEQYF
TRBV10-3 CATADRERETQYF